The 22 T cell receptor beta chains below come from one sample, sequenced in a study of shared clonotypes between healthy human individuals. The table came from immunoSEQ multiplex PCR; TCRdb's copy has only in-frame clones and leaves some out. The data hold roughly 1 million clones, with about 75% observed a single time. The specimen was memory CD4+ T cells sorted from blood. Documented subset: CD45RA-negative fraction. The receptors stem from a man younger than 35 in good health.

This chain uses TRBV5-1 with TRBJ2-7; 8 positions match TRBD1. CDR3 length: 20 amino acids. Germline CDR1 and CDR2: SGHRS and YFSETQ. V lost 0 bases and J lost 0; bases outside the gene matches: 17. As DNA, the CDR3 is TGCGCCAGCAGCTTGGTGGGCAGGGGGCGATTAGCGGACAGCTCCTACGAGCAGTACTTC. Translated: CASSLVGRGRLADSSYEQYF.

This chain joins TRBV7-9 and TRBJ1-1; D is perhaps TRBD1 (5 bases). CDR1 SEHNR and CDR2 FQNEAQ come from the germline V gene (reference sequence). CDR3 size: 14 residues. Trimming removed 5 bases from V and 4 bases from J, with 14 bases in between. The CDR3 here is CASSPGPGLTEAFF. The CDR3 bases are TGTGCCAGCAGCCCCGGCCCGGGGCTCACTGAAGCTTTCTTT.

The chain links TRBV9 to TRBJ2-5, with 7 bases lining up with TRBD2. Germline assignment: CDR1 SGDLS and CDR2 YYNGEE. CDR3 length: 14 amino acids. The J segment lost 2 bases and the V segment lost 4 bases, leaving 5 bases of the junction unmatched. The CDR3 region is CASSTGTTQETQYF. The CDR3, as DNA: TGTGCCAGCAGCACGGGGACTACTCAAGAGACCCAGTACTTC.

V usage is TRBV10-3 and J usage is TRBJ2-2, with 13 bases identical to TRBD2. V lost 8 bases to trimming and J lost 4 bases; unmatched junction nucleotides: 1. This CDR3 contains 14 residues. CDR1 and CDR2 from the germline V gene are ENHRY and SYGVKD. The DNA for the CDR3 is TGTGCCATCGGACTAGCGGGAGCCACCGGGGAGCTGTTTTTT. As protein: CAIGLAGATGELFF.

In this sample, this clone turned up a few times. The J gene is TRBJ2-1, the V gene TRBV28, with 11 bases that match TRBD1. This CDR3 region has 15 residues. Germline V gives CDR1 MDHEN, CDR2 SYDVKM. V was clipped by 5 bases and J by 4 bases; unmatched bases: 4. The CDR3 DNA follows: TGTGCCAGCAGTCCCGGGACAGGGGGGTACAATGAGCAGTTCTTC. It encodes CASSPGTGGYNEQFF.

Concerning this clone itself: The same CDR3 is also encoded by other DNA sequences in this sample. The CDR3 sequence is CASSLAAGGQPQHF. CDR3 in DNA: TGTGCCAGCAGCTTGGCGGCAGGGGGTCAGCCCCAGCATTTT. The chain joins TRBV5-6 to TRBJ1-5, with TRBD1 matching 7 bases. Germline V lookup: CDR1 SGHDT, CDR2 YYEEEE. There are 14 residues in the CDR3. The V and J ends lost 0 bases and 6 bases, in that order; junction bases with no gene match: 3.

V usage is TRBV5-4 and J usage is TRBJ2-5; 7 nucleotides line up with TRBD2. CDR1 is SGHNT, CDR2 YYREEE, per germline (reference sequence). The V gene end was trimmed by 5 bases and the J gene end by 1 base; junction bases not matched to a gene: 5. The CDR3 sequence is 14 residues long. CDR3 region: CASSWGGGQETQYF. The CDR3 bases are TGTGCCAGCAGTTGGGGCGGGGGCCAAGAGACCCAGTACTTC. Looking up the rest from reference TRBV5-4 and TRBJ2-5 gives the full variable domain: ETGVTQSPTHLIKTRGQQVTLRCSSQSGHNTVSWYQQALGQGPQFIFQYYREEENGRGNFPPRFSGLQFPNYSSELNVNALELDDSALYLCASSWGGGQETQYFGPGTRLLVL.

V usage is TRBV5-3 and J usage is TRBJ2-2; D is uncertain. TRBV5-3 is an open reading frame whose function is uncertain. The CDR3 has 15 amino acids. Trimming stripped 10 bases from V and 0 bases from J, with 16 bases between. The DNA for the CDR3 is TGTGCCCAGAACCTAGGCAGCGCGAACACCGGGGAGCTGTTTTTT. This gives the protein CAQNLGSANTGELFF.

V usage is TRBV6-5 and J usage is TRBJ2-7; D is ambiguous. Germline CDR1 is MNHEY and CDR2 is SVGAGI. The CDR3 runs to 12 residues. With 0 bases removed from V and 6 bases from J, the gap between germline ends came to 6 bases. The CDR3 protein is CASSYSGFEQYF. CDR3 bases: TGTGCCAGCAGTTACTCGGGGTTCGAGCAGTACTTC.

The CDR3 bases are TGCGCCAGCAGCCTAGCTACAATGGAGACCCAGTACTTC. This translates into CASSLATMETQYF. J is TRBJ2-5 and V is TRBV4-1, with D unresolved. Germline V lookup: CDR1 MGHRA, CDR2 YSYEKL. V lost 4 bases, J lost 5 bases, and 11 bases lay in between. This CDR3 has 13 amino acids.

This sequence joins TRBV18 and TRBJ2-4; TRBD1 agrees at 7 bases. The CDR3 runs 16 residues. In germline, CDR1 is KGHSH, CDR2 LQKENI. The trim removed 6 bases at V and 0 bases at J, leaving 8 bases unmatched. The DNA for the CDR3 is TGTGCCAGCTCGCCAGGACAGGTGATAGCCAAAAACATTCAGTACTTC. This translates into CASSPGQVIAKNIQYF.

V usage is TRBV7-2 and J usage is TRBJ2-7; possible D gene TRBD2, 6 bases. CDR3 length: 14 residues. Trimming took off 0 bases at V and 7 bases at J, with 13 bases between the two ends. Germline V CDR1 and CDR2: SGHTA, FQGNSA. The CDR3 nucleotides are TGTGCCAGCAGCTTAGCCGACAGACGGGAGGAGCAGTACTTC. Its translation is CASSLADRREEQYF.

V and J are TRBV2 and TRBJ2-2, with D hard to call. The V gene's germline CDR1 is SNHLY and CDR2 FYNNEI. The CDR3 length is 14 residues. Trimming removed 5 bases at V and 1 base at J, with 8 bases between. The CDR3 sequence: CASSWSENTGELFF. The CDR3 DNA is TGTGCCAGCAGTTGGAGCGAGAACACCGGGGAGCTGTTTTTT.

V and J are TRBV4-1 and TRBJ2-2, with 10 nucleotides matching TRBD2. This CDR3 has 17 residues. The V and J ends lost 1 base and 6 bases, in that order; junction bases with no gene match: 8. Germline V lookup: CDR1 MGHRA, CDR2 YSYEKL. The DNA of the CDR3 is TGCGCCAGCAGCCAAGGAGCGAGCGGGAGGGCCGCCGGGGAGCTGTTTTTT. The encoded protein is CASSQGASGRAAGELFF.

The chain recombines TRBV5-6 with TRBJ2-5; TRBD2 matches at 9 bases. The CDR3 spans 15 residues. Germline CDR1 SGHDT, CDR2 YYEEEE. V lost 0 bases to trimming and J lost 3 bases; unmatched junction nucleotides: 3. This CDR3 reads CASSLVSGREETQYF. Written as DNA, the CDR3 is TGTGCCAGCAGCTTGGTTAGCGGGAGAGAAGAGACCCAGTACTTC. Drawing the rest from reference TRBV5-6 and TRBJ2-5, the complete variable domain is DAGVTQSPTHLIKTRGQQVTLRCSPKSGHDTVSWYQQALGQGPQFIFQYYEEEERQRGNFPDRFSGHQFPNYSSELNVNALLLGDSALYLCASSLVSGREETQYFGPGTRLLVL.

The rearrangement joins TRBV9 to TRBJ2-1, with D unclear. The CDR3 is 15 amino acids. The germline V and J ends were trimmed by 7 bases and 1 base, with 15 bases remaining between them. Germline CDR1 is SGDLS and CDR2 is YYNGEE. The CDR3 sequence: CASAPQQASYNEQFF. The CDR3 DNA sequence: TGTGCCAGCGCCCCCCAGCAGGCTTCCTACAATGAGCAGTTCTTC.

The V call is TRBV2, the J call TRBJ1-6, with a possible D match to TRBD1 (6 bases). Trimming shortened V by 6 bases and J by 4 bases, and 13 bases separated the two germline ends. The CDR3 extends over 15 amino acids. The V gene's germline CDR1 is SNHLY and CDR2 FYNNEI. The CDR3, as DNA: TGTGCCAGCAGATCAACAGGGAATTATAATTCACCCCTCCACTTT. Residues: CASRSTGNYNSPLHF.

The V gene is TRBV18, the J gene TRBJ1-1; D is unclear. The CDR3 is made up of 13 amino acids. The germline V gene has CDR1 KGHSH and CDR2 LQKENI. Trimming took off 4 bases at V and 5 bases at J, with 11 bases between the two ends. CDR3 nucleotides: TGTGCCAGCTCACTACAACATGGGACTGAAGCTTTCTTT. This translates into CASSLQHGTEAFF.

This chain connects TRBV6-6 to TRBJ2-1; TRBD2 might be the D (6 bases). V dropped 8 bases and J dropped 4 bases, with 18 bases sitting between them. The CDR3 is 15 residues long. The germline V gene has CDR1 MNHNY and CDR2 SVGAGI (reference sequence). CDR3 residues: CASGLGGGPYNEQFF. Written as DNA, the CDR3 is TGTGCCAGCGGGCTGGGGGGAGGACCTTACAATGAGCAGTTCTTC.

The chain employs TRBV20-1 and TRBJ1-2; unclear D gene. Germline loops: CDR1 DFQATT, CDR2 SNEGSKA (reference sequence). The V and J ends lost 3 bases and 6 bases respectively, with 8 bases between them. The CDR3 length is 11 residues. Here the CDR3 reads CSASGQDGYTF. The CDR3 bases are TGCAGTGCTAGCGGGCAGGATGGCTACACCTTC.

This clone is a singleton in its sample. The V call is TRBV4-1, the J call TRBJ1-5; D is uncertain. Trimming removed 3 bases at V and 6 bases at J, with 18 bases between. The CDR3 covers 16 residues. Per the germline V gene, CDR1 is MGHRA and CDR2 is YSYEKL. CDR3 sequence reads: CASSQPRGGFAQPQHF. For the CDR3, the DNA is TGCGCCAGCAGCCAGCCCAGAGGAGGGTTTGCTCAGCCCCAGCATTTT.

This chain connects TRBV19 to TRBJ2-5; 8 bases align to TRBD2. This CDR3 is 14 amino acids long. V gave up 7 bases and J gave up 5 bases; unmatched junction bases: 9. Per the germline V gene, CDR1 is LNHDA and CDR2 is SQIVND (reference sequence). CDR3 bases: TGTGCCAGTAAAATGACGGGCGGGGGGGAGACCCAGTACTTC. The encoded protein is CASKMTGGGETQYF.